This T cell receptor (beta chain) is from a study of chronic HIV infection and antiretroviral therapy. Only a few counts were recorded for this clonotype. TCRdb recomputed calls from the 5' RACE reads with MiXCR, one row per CDR3 protein. The repertoire consists of about 48,000 distinct CDR3 sequences, with about 18% occurring once and the leading ten covering approximately 3%. V was pared by 0 bases and J by 5 bases, with 11 bases between. CDR1 and CDR2 (germline): SQVTM, ANQGSEA. The CDR3 is made up of 13 amino acids. The receptor comes from an adult who had HIV and had not received antiretroviral therapy, or was an uninfected healthy control (not recorded which). Sequencing was performed on peripheral blood. The rearrangement uses TRBV29-1 and TRBJ2-7, with D unclear. This CDR3 reads CSVEDMNYNEQYF. The CDR3 nucleotides are TGCAGCGTTGAAGATATGAACTACAACGAGCAGTACTTC.